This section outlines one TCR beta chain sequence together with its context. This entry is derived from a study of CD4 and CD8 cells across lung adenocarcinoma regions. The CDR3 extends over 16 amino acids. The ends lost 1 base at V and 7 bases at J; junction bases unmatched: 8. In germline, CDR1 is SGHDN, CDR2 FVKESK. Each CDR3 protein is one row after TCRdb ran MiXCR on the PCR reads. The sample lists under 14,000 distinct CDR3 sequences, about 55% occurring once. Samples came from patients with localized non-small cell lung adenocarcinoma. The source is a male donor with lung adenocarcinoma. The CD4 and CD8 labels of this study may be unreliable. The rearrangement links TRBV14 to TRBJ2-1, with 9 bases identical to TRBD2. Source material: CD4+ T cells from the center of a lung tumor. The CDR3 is CASSQAPSGVWNEQFF. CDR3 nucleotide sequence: TGTGCCAGCAGCCAAGCCCCTAGCGGGGTCTGGAATGAGCAGTTCTTC.